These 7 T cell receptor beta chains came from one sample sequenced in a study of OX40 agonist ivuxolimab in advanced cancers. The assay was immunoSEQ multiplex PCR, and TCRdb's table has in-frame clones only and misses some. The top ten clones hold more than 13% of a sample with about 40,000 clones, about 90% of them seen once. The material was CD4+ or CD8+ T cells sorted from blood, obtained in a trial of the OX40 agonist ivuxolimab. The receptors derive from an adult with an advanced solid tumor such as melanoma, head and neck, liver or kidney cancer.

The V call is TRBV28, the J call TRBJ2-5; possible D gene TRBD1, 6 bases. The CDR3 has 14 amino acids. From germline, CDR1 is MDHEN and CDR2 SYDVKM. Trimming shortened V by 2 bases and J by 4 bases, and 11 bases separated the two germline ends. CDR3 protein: CASSLVGAGETQYF. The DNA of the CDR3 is TGTGCCAGCAGTTTAGTGGGGGCTGGAGAGACCCAGTACTTC.

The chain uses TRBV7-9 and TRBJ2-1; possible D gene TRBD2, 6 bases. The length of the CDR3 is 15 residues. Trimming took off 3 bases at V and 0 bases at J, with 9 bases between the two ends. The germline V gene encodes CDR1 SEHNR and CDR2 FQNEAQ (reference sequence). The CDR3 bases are TGTGCCAGCAGCTTGCGGGGCGGCTCCTACAATGAGCAGTTCTTC. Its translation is CASSLRGGSYNEQFF.

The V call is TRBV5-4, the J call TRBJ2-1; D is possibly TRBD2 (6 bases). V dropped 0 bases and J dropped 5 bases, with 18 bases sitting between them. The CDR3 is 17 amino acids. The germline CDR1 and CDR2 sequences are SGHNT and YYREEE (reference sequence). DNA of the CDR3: TGTGCCAGCAGCTTGGGCCAGGGAGGTATGAGGGACAATGAGCAGTTCTTC. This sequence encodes CASSLGQGGMRDNEQFF.

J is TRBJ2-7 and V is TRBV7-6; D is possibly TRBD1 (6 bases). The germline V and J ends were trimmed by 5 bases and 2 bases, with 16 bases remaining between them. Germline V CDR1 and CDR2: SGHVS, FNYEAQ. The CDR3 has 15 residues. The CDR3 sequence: CASSPFSGDTYEQYF. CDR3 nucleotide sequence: TGTGCCAGCAGCCCCTTTAGTGGGGACACCTACGAGCAGTACTTC.

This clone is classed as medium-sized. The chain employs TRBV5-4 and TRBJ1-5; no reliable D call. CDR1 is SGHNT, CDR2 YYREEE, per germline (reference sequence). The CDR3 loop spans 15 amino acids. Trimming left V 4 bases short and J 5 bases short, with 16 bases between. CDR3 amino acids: CASSPAPGDDQPQHF. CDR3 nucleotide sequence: TGTGCCAGCAGCCCAGCTCCGGGAGACGATCAGCCCCAGCATTTT.

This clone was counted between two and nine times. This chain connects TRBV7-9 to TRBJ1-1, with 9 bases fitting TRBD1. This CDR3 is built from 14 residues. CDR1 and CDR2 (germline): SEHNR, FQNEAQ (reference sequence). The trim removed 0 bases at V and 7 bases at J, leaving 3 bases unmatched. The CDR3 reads CASSLAGQGGEAFF. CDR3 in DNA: TGTGCCAGCAGCTTAGCGGGACAGGGAGGTGAAGCTTTCTTT.

The CDR3 DNA reads TGTGTCAGAAGCCCCGTTCCTCCGAGTGGGGATCGGGCTGGCTACACCTTC. Translation gives CVRSPVPPSGDRAGYTF. V usage is TRBV7-5 and J usage is TRBJ1-2. TRBV7-5 is described as a pseudogene. This CDR3 has 17 residues.